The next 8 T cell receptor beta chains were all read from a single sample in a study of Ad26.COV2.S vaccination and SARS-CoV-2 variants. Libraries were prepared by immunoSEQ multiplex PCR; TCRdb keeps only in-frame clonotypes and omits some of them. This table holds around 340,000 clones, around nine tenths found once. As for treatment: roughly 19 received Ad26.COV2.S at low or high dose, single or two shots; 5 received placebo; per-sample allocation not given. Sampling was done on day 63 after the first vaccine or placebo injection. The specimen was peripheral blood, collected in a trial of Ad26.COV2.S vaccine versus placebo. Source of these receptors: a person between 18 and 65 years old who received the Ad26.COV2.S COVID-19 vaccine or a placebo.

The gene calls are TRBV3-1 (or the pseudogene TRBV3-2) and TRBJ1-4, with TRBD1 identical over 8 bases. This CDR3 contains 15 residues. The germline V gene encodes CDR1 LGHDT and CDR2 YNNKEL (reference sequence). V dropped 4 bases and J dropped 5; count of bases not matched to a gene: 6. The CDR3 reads CASSPTGEGNEKLFF. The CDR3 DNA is TGTGCCAGCAGCCCGACAGGGGAAGGGAATGAAAAACTGTTTTTT.

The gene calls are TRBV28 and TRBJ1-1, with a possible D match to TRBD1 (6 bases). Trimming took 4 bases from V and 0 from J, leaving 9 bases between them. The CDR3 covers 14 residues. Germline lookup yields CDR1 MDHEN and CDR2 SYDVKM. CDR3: CASSSQGLNTEAFF. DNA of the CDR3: TGTGCCAGCAGTTCTCAGGGGCTGAACACTGAAGCTTTCTTT.

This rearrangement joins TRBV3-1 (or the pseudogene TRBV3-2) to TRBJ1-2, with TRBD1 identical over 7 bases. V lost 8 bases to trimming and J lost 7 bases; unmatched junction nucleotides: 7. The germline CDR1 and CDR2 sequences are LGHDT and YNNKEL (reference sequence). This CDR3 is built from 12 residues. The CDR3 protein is CASHQGGGGYTF. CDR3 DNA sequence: TGTGCCAGCCACCAAGGGGGCGGTGGCTACACCTTC.

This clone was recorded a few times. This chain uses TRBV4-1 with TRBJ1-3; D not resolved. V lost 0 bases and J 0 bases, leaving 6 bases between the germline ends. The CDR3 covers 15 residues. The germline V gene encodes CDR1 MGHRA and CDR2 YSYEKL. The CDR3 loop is CASSQDGFSGNTIYF. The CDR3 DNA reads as TGCGCCAGCAGCCAAGACGGCTTCTCTGGAAACACCATATATTTT.

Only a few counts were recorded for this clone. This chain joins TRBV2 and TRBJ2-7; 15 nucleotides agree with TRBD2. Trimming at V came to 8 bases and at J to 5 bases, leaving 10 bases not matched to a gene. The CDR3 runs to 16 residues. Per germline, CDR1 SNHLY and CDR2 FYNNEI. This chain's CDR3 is CASHKGLAGGLDEQYF. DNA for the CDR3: TGTGCCAGCCACAAGGGACTAGCGGGAGGATTGGACGAGCAGTACTTC.

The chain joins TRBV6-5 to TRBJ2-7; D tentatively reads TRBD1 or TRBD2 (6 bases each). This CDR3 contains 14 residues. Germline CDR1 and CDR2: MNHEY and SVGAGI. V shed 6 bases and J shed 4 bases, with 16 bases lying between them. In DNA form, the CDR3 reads TGTGCCAGCAGACCTCGTGGGGGGCCTTACGAGCAGTACTTC. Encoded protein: CASRPRGGPYEQYF.

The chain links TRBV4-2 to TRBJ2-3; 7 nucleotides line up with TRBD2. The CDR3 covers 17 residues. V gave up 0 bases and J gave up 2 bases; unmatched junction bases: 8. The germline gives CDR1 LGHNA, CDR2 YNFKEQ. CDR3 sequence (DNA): TGTGCCAGCAGCCAAGATCTGGCGGGAGAGGACACAGATACGCAGTATTTT. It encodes CASSQDLAGEDTDTQYF.

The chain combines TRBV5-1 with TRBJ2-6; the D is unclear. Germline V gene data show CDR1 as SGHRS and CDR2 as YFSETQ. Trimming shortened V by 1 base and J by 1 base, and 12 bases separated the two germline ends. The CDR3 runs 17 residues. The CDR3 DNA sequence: TGCGCCAGCAGCTTGTCGTCAGCCTCTTCTGGGGCCAACGTCCTGACTTTC. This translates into CASSLSSASSGANVLTF.